Listed below are T cell receptor beta chains from one sample, sequenced in a study of cytomegalovirus exposure and HLA in healthy donors. Assay used: immunoSEQ multiplex PCR; TCRdb lists only in-frame clones, some missing. This table has approximately 280,000 clones, over 75% appearing once. The material sequenced was PBMCs. The receptors here all came from a woman between 18 and 29 years old in good health and CMV-seronegative. The CDR3 runs from the conserved cysteine through the conserved F or W. D genes are given only for firm matches. Only some rows state a clone size, as once, few, many or a class for expanded clones.

.	.	TRBV29-1	TRBJ2-1	TGCAGCGTTGAAGACAGGTCCTCCTACAATGAGCAGTTCTTC	CSVEDRSSYNEQFF
.	.	TRBV15	TRBJ2-5	TGTGCCACCAGCAGAGGGCGGACAGAGGAGACCCAGTACTTC	CATSRGRTEETQYF
.	.	TRBV27	TRBJ2-7	TGTGCCAGCGGAGGAGGGGCCTACGAGCAGTACTTC	CASGGGAYEQYF
TRBD1	.	TRBV5-1	TRBJ2-1	TGCGCCAGCAGCGCCGGGACAGGTTACAATGAGCAGTTCTTC	CASSAGTGYNEQFF
.	.	TRBV20-1	TRBJ2-1	TGCAGTGCTACTCGGGAAGAGCAGTTCTTC	CSATREEQFF
.	.	TRBV28	TRBJ1-2	TGTGCCAGCAGTTCCCCGGGACTGGGGTCAGGAGGCTACACCTTC	CASSSPGLGSGGYTF
.	.	TRBV28	TRBJ2-2	TGTGCCAGCAGTCACAGGGACCTGAACACCGGGGAGCTGTTTTTT	CASSHRDLNTGELFF
TRBD2	.	TRBV9	TRBJ2-1	TGTGCCAGCAGCCCCAGAGCGGGAGGGCCTACCAATGAGCAGTTCTTC	CASSPRAGGPTNEQFF
.	.	TRBV28	TRBJ1-2	TGTGCCAGCAGTTTAGGGGCAAGGGTGGGCTATGGCTACACCTTC	CASSLGARVGYGYTF
.	.	TRBV5-1	TRBJ2-1	TGCGCCAGCAGAAGCATCAATGAGCAGTTCTTC	CASRSINEQFF
TRBD1	.	TRBV27	TRBJ1-5	TGTGCCAGCAGCCGGACAGGGAACAATCAGCCCCAGCATTTT	CASSRTGNNQPQHF
.	.	TRBV10-3	TRBJ2-2	TGTGCCATCAGTGATGCAGGGCTAGACACCGGGGAGCTGTTTTTT	CAISDAGLDTGELFF
.	.	TRBV29-1	TRBJ1-2	TGCAGCGCCAAAACCACCCCCGGGTATGGCTACACCTTC	CSAKTTPGYGYTF
.	once	TRBV29-1	TRBJ1-3	TGCAGCGTTATTCTCGGGAACACCATATATTTT	CSVILGNTIYF
.	.	TRBV9	TRBJ1-2	TGTGCCAGCAGCGTAGTCGGGAGGGCAGAGAATAACTATGGCTACACCTTC	CASSVVGRAENNYGYTF
TRBD1	.	TRBV19	TRBJ2-2	TGTGCCAGCACCGACAGGGATACTACCGGGGAGCTGTTTTTT	CASTDRDTTGELFF
TRBD1	.	TRBV28	TRBJ2-7	TGTGCCACCAGCCCGGGACAGACCTACGAGCAGTACTTC	CATSPGQTYEQYF
.	.	TRBV28	TRBJ1-1	TGTGCCAGCAGTTTACACTCAGGGGCCCCTGAAGCTTTCTTT	CASSLHSGAPEAFF
.	.	TRBV4-3	TRBJ2-7	TGCGCCAGCAGCCAAGGGCCGGGCGGGACCTACGAGCAGTACTTC	CASSQGPGGTYEQYF
.	.	TRBV6-6	TRBJ1-2	TGTGCCAGCAGTTATGAGTCCCCGTTAGCTAACTATGGCTACACCTTC	CASSYESPLANYGYTF
.	.	TRBV6-1	TRBJ1-1	TGTGCCAGCATGTGGCAGATGAACACTGAAGCTTTCTTT	CASMWQMNTEAFF
.	.	TRBV19	TRBJ1-2	TGTGCCAGTAGTCCCGAGGCGATGGAGCGGAAGGGTGGCTACACCTTC	CASSPEAMERKGGYTF
TRBD1	few	TRBV28	TRBJ1-2	TGTGCCAGCAGACAGGGGGCGGGCGACTATGGCTACACCTTC	CASRQGAGDYGYTF
.	.	TRBV2	TRBJ1-1	TGTGCCAGCAGTGAGGGGGCGCACACTGAAGCTTTCTTT	CASSEGAHTEAFF
TRBD1	.	TRBV2	TRBJ2-2	TGTGCCAGGGGACAGACGAACACCGGGGAGCTGTTTTTT	CARGQTNTGELFF
TRBD2	.	TRBV5-1	TRBJ2-7	TGCGCCAGCAGCTTGGATACTAGCGGATCTTACGAGCAGTACTTC	CASSLDTSGSYEQYF
.	.	TRBV27	TRBJ2-1	TGTGCCAGCAGTTTAAGTTCTCGGCGGTACAATGAGCAGTTCTTC	CASSLSSRRYNEQFF
TRBD2	.	TRBV5-1	TRBJ2-1	TGCGCCAGCAATTTACCCCTAGCGGGAGAAGGGTATGAGCAGTTCTTC	CASNLPLAGEGYEQFF
.	few	TRBV15	TRBJ2-7	TGTGCCACCAGCGGGGGGGCGCTCGGCTCCTACGAGCAGTACTTC	CATSGGALGSYEQYF
.	.	TRBV9	TRBJ2-3	TGTGCCAGCAGCGTCGAGCGGAGCACAGATACGCAGTATTTT	CASSVERSTDTQYF
.	.	TRBV2	TRBJ1-6	TGTGCCAGCAGGCGGGACTTAGGAGGGAATAATTCACCCCTCCACTTT	CASRRDLGGNNSPLHF
.	.	TRBV10-1	TRBJ2-7	TGCGCCAGCAGTAAACAGGAAGGCTACGAGCAGTACTTC	CASSKQEGYEQYF
.	once	TRBV5-6	TRBJ2-3	TGTGCCAGCAGCTTGGGAACAGGGACAGATACGCAGTATTTT	CASSLGTGTDTQYF
.	once	TRBV5-8	TRBJ2-1	TGTGCCAGCAGCTTGCGAGTAAATGAGCAGTTCTTC	CASSLRVNEQFF
.	.	TRBV6-5	TRBJ2-7	TGTGCCAGCAGTTCTTCCTCCAGGGGCTCCTACGAGCAGTACTTC	CASSSSSRGSYEQYF
.	.	TRBV10-3	TRBJ2-7	TGTGCCATCACACCCCGGACAAACTACGAGCAGTACTTC	CAITPRTNYEQYF
.	.	TRBV28	TRBJ2-7	TGTGCCAGCAGTCCACCCGGACAGCGGACCCACGAGCAGTACTTC	CASSPPGQRTHEQYF
TRBD2	.	TRBV28	TRBJ2-1	TGTGCCAGCAGTTTGTTGTTAGCGGGAGGGCGATTCTCCTACAATGAGCAGTTCTTC	CASSLLLAGGRFSYNEQFF
.	.	TRBV7-2	TRBJ1-2	TGTGCCAGCACCATTTCGCAGCGAGATAATGGCTACACCTTC	CASTISQRDNGYTF
.	.	TRBV6-5	TRBJ2-3	TGTGCCAGCAGTCTCGCCCTAAACACAGATACGCAGTATTTT	CASSLALNTDTQYF
.	.	TRBV11-1	TRBJ1-1	TGTGCCAGCAGCCAAAGGGCGCAGGGGCCCACTGAAGCTTTCTTT	CASSQRAQGPTEAFF
.	.	TRBV14	TRBJ1-6	TGTGCCAGCAGCCAAGCGGGGTATAATTCACCCCTCCACTTT	CASSQAGYNSPLHF
.	.	TRBV27	TRBJ2-1	TGTGCCAGCAGTCCCCCGGGTTCCCGTTACAATGAGCAGTTCTTC	CASSPPGSRYNEQFF
.	.	TRBV27	TRBJ1-2	TGTGCCAGCAGTTTGCGGGCGGGGGCCAGCTATGGCTACACCTTC	CASSLRAGASYGYTF
.	few	TRBV28	TRBJ1-6	TGTGCCAGCAGTGAGCGCTTCGAGATCTCACCCCTCCACTTT	CASSERFEISPLHF
TRBD2	.	TRBV5-6	TRBJ2-5	TGTGCCAGCAGCCCGGGACTAGCGGGAGGCGAGACCCAGTACTTC	CASSPGLAGGETQYF
.	once	TRBV4-1	TRBJ1-1	TGCGCCAGCAGCCAACCGACAGATTTGAACACTGAAGCTTTCTTT	CASSQPTDLNTEAFF
TRBD2	.	TRBV9	TRBJ2-5	TGTGCCAGCAGCGTAGGGGGGGGACTGCAAGAGACCCAGTACTTC	CASSVGGGLQETQYF
.	.	TRBV13	TRBJ2-2	TGTGCCAGCATCCCACGGGGAGTGGGGATGCCTAACACCGGGGAGCTGTTTTTT	CASIPRGVGMPNTGELFF
TRBD2	.	TRBV27	TRBJ2-1	TGTGCCAGCAGGCTATCCAGACCGAGGCGGGGGGGTGAGCAGTTCTTC	CASRLSRPRRGGEQFF
TRBD1	.	TRBV18	TRBJ1-1	TGTGCCAGCTCACCAGGGGACAGGGGGAGATACACTGAAGCTTTCTTT	CASSPGDRGRYTEAFF
.	.	TRBV27	TRBJ2-7	TGTGCCAGCAGTTTACAGGGAACGTTTCACGAGCAGTACTTC	CASSLQGTFHEQYF
TRBD1	few	TRBV5-4	TRBJ2-7	TGTGCCAGCAGCTCTTCAGGGGGCTCCCTTGACGAGCAGTACTTC	CASSSSGGSLDEQYF
TRBD2	.	TRBV5-1	TRBJ2-1	TGCGCCAGCAGCCCAAGGACTAGTGGGGTCGATGAGCAGTTCTTC	CASSPRTSGVDEQFF
TRBD2	.	TRBV4-3	TRBJ2-1	TGCGCCAGCAGCCAAGTAGCGGGAGGGATCTATGAGCAGTTCTTC	CASSQVAGGIYEQFF